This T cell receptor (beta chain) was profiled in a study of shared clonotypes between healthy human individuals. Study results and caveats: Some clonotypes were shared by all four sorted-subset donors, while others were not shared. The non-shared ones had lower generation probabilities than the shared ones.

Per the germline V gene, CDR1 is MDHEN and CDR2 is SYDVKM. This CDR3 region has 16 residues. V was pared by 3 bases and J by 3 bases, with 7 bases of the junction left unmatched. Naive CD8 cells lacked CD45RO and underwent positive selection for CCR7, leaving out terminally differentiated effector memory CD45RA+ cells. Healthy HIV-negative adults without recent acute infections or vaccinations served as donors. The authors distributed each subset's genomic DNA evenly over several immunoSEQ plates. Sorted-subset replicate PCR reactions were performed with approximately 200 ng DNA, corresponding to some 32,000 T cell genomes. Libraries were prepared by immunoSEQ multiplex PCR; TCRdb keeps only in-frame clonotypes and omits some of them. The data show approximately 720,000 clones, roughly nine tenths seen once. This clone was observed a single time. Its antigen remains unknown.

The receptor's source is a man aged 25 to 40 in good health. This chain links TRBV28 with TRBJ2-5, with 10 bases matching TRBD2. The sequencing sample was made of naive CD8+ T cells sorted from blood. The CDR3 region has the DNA TGTGCCAGCAGTTTCCCCCGGCTAGCGGGAGAAGAGACCCAGTACTTC. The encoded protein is CASSFPRLAGEETQYF.